This T cell receptor beta chain is from a study of Graves' ophthalmopathy and Graves' hyperthyroidism. Germline lookup yields CDR1 SGHDN and CDR2 FVKESK. V dropped 4 bases and J dropped 3 bases, with 9 bases sitting between them. The CDR3 runs 13 residues. RNA transcripts served as template for amplifying TCR beta CDR3 sequences. Following a first-round RT-PCR that used HTBI primers, a second-round multiplex PCR was carried out. In TCRdb, the multiplex PCR reads were re-called with MiXCR into one record per CDR3 protein. The sample carries about 1.1 million distinct CDR3 sequences, about 36% recorded once. The authors enrolled newly diagnosed hyperthyroidism patients aged 18 to 65 with under 2 months' duration. Diagnostic conclusions were grounded in clinical symptoms, serum thyroxine, TRAb, thyroid ultrasound and orbital computed tomography.

The clonotype originates from an adult man with Graves' hyperthyroidism. V and J are TRBV14 and TRBJ2-5, with D maybe TRBD2 (5 bases). The sequencing input was peripheral blood or thyroid tissue (not recorded which). CDR3 amino acids: CASSRYGKETQYF. The CDR3 region has the DNA TGTGCCAGCAGCCGTTACGGGAAAGAGACCCAGTACTTC.